The 6 T cell receptor beta chains in this list originate from one sample, sequenced in a study of early T cells in non-severe SARS-CoV-2 infection. Each CDR3 protein gets one entry after TCRdb re-called the 5' RACE reads with MiXCR. This table holds 60,000 to 80,000 distinct CDR3 sequences, more than 9% found once. Source material: whole blood. These receptors came from an adult who was a healthcare worker with PCR-confirmed SARS-CoV-2 infection or an uninfected control (not recorded which).

This clonotype turned up a few times. The V call is TRBV7-9, the J call TRBJ2-1, with unresolved D. Germline CDR1 and CDR2: SEHNR and FQNEAQ (reference sequence). This CDR3 spans 13 amino acids. V lost 5 bases and J 10 bases, leaving 15 bases between the germline ends. The chain's CDR3 is CASSPRAPGEQFF. CDR3 in DNA: TGTGCCAGCAGCCCCCGGGCCCCCGGGGAGCAGTTCTTC.

This clonotype was found a few times. The chain recombines TRBV20-1 with TRBJ2-7, with 8 bases identical to TRBD1. CDR1 is DFQATT and CDR2 is SNEGSKA in the germline V gene (reference sequence). The V and J ends lost 5 bases and 0 bases, in that order; junction bases with no gene match: 9. CDR3 size: 15 residues. CDR3 in amino acids: CSAPIQDRGSYEQYF. In DNA form, the CDR3 reads TGCAGTGCTCCAATACAAGACAGGGGCTCCTACGAGCAGTACTTC.

This clonotype was observed at least ten times. The genes are TRBV20-1 and TRBJ1-1; D gene ambiguous. Germline V gives CDR1 DFQATT, CDR2 SNEGSKA (reference sequence). The CDR3 runs to 13 residues. V lost 0 bases, J lost 6 bases, and 11 bases lay in between. The CDR3 coding sequence is TGCAGTGCTAGAGATCTCGAAGAGGCTGAAGCTTTCTTT. It codes for CSARDLEEAEAFF.

This clonotype was recorded at least ten times. This rearrangement joins TRBV5-4 to TRBJ1-1; a weak D match, TRBD1 (5 bases). The CDR3 runs to 15 residues. The V gene lost 0 bases and the J gene lost 3 bases, with 12 bases spanning the gap. The germline V gene has CDR1 SGHNT and CDR2 YYREEE (reference sequence). CDR3 sequence: CASSLGEGRDTEAFF. The CDR3 region has the DNA TGTGCCAGCAGCTTGGGAGAGGGGAGAGACACTGAAGCTTTCTTT. The full variable domain, rest sourced from reference TRBV5-4 and TRBJ1-1, is ETGVTQSPTHLIKTRGQQVTLRCSSQSGHNTVSWYQQALGQGPQFIFQYYREEENGRGNFPPRFSGLQFPNYSSELNVNALELDDSALYLCASSLGEGRDTEAFFGQGTRLTVV.

This clonotype was detected many times. The chain joins TRBV27 to TRBJ2-7; D is unclear. Trimming removed 6 bases at V and 3 bases at J, with 12 bases between. Germline CDR1 and CDR2: MNHEY and SMNVEV (reference sequence). CDR3 length equals 13 residues. CDR3: CASSPGPFYEQYF. In DNA, the CDR3 is TGTGCCAGCAGCCCCGGGCCATTCTACGAGCAGTACTTC.

This clonotype was observed a handful of times. V is TRBV20-1 and J is TRBJ1-6; D remains ambiguous. Per germline, CDR1 DFQATT and CDR2 SNEGSKA (reference sequence). The V end was cut by 6 bases, the J end by 0 bases, with 12 bases between. This CDR3 is 15 amino acids long. The CDR3 region has the DNA TGCAGTGCGGAGGAACCGAGCTCCTATAATTCACCCCTCCACTTT. This gives the protein CSAEEPSSYNSPLHF.